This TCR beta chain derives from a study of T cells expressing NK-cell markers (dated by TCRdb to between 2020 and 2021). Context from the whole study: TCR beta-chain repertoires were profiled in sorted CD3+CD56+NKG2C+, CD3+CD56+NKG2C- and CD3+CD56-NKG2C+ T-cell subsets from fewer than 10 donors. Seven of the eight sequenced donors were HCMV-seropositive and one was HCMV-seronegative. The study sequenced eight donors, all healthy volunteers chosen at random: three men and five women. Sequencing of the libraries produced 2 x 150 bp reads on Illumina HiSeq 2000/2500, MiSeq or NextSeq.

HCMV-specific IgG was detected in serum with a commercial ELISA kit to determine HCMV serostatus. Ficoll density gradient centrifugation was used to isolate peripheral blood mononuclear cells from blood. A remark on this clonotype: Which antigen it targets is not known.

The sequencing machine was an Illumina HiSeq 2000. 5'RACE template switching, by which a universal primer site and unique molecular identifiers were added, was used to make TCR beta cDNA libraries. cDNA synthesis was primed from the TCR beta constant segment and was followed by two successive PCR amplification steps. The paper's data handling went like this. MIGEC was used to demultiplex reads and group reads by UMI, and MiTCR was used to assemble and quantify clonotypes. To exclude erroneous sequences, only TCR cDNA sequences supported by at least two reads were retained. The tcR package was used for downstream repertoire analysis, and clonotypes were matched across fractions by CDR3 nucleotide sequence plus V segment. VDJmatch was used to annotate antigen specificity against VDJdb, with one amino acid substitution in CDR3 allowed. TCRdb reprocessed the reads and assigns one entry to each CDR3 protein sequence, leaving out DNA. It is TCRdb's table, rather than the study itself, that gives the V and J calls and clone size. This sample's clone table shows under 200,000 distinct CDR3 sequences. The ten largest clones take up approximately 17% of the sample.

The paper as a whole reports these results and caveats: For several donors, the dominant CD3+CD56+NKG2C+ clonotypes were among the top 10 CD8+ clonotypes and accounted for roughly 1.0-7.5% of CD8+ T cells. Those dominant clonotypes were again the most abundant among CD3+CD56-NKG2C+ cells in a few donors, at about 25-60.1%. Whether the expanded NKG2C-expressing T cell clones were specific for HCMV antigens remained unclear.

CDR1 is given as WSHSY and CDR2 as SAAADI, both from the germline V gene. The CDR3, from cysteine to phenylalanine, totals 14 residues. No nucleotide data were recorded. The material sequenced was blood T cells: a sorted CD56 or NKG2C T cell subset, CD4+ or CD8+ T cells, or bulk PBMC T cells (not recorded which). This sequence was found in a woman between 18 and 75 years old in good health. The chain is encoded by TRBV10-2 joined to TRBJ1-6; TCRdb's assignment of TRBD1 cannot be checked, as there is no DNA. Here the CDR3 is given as CASSTDTYNSPLHF.